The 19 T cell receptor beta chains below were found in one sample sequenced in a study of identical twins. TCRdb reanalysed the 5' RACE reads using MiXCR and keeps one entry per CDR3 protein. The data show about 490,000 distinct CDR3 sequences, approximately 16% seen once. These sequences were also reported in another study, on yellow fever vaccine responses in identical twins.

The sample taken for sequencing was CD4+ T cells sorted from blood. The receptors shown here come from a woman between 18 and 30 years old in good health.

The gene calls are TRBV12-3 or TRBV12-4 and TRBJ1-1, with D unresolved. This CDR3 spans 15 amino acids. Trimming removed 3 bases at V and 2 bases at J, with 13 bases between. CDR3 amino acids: CASSFSSDHNTEAFF. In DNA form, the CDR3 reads TGTGCCAGCAGTTTTTCATCGGATCATAACACTGAAGCTTTCTTT.

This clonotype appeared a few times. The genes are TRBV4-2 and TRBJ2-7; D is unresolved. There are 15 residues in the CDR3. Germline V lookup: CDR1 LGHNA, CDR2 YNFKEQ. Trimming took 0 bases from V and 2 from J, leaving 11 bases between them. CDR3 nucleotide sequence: TGTGCCAGCAGCCAAGAGTCGGGTGAACCCTACGAGCAGTACTTC. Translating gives CASSQESGEPYEQYF.

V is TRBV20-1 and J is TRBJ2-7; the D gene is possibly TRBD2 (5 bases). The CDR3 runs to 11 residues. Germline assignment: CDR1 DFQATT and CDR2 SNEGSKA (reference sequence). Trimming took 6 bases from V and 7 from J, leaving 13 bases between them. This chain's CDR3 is CSAARVDEQYV. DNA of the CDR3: TGCAGTGCAGCGCGGGTCGATGAGCAGTACGTC.

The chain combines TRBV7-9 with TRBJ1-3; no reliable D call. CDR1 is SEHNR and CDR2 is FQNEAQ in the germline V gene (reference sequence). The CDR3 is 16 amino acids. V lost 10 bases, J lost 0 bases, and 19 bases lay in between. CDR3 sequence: CATSPPKEHSGNTIYF. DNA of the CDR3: TGTGCCACGTCCCCCCCGAAGGAACACTCTGGAAACACCATATATTTT.

CDR3 sequence: CASSPPAGGNEQFF. The CDR3 region has the DNA TGTGCCAGCAGCCCCCCCGCCGGAGGCAATGAGCAGTTCTTC. The V gene is TRBV9, the J gene TRBJ2-1, with a weak D call TRBD2 (5 bases). The CDR3 runs to 14 residues. CDR1 and CDR2 (germline): SGDLS, YYNGEE. Trimming stripped 4 bases from V and 6 bases from J, with 14 bases between.

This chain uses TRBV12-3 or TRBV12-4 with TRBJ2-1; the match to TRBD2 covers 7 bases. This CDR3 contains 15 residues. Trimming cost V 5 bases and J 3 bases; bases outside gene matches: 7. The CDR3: CASSRTRDYYNEQFF. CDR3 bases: TGTGCCAGCAGTCGCACCCGGGACTACTACAATGAGCAGTTCTTC.

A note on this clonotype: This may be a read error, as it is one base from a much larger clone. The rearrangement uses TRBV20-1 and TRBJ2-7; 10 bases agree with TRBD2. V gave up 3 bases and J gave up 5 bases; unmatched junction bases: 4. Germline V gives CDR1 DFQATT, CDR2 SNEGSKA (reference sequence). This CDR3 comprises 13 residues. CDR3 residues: CSARLAGVHEQYF. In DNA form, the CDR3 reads TGCAGTGCTAGGCTAGCGGGAGTCCACGAGCAGTACTTC.

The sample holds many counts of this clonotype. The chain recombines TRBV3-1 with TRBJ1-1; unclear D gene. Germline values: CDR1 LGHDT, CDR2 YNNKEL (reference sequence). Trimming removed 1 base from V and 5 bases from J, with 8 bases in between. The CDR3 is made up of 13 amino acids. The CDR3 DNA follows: TGTGCCAGCAGCCAAGTTGGTAGGACTGAAGCTTTCTTT. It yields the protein CASSQVGRTEAFF.

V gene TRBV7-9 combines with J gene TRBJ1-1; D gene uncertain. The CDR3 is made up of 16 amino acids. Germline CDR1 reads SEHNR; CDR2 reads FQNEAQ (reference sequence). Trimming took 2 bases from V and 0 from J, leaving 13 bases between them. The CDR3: CASSLLRSSMNTEAFF. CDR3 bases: TGTGCCAGCAGCTTATTGCGGAGCAGCATGAACACTGAAGCTTTCTTT. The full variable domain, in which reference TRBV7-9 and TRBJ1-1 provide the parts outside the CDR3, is DTGVSQNPRHKITKRGQNVTFRCDPISEHNRLYWYRQTLGQGPEFLTYFQNEAQLEKSRLLSDRFSAERPKGSFSTLEIQRTEQGDSAMYLCASSLLRSSMNTEAFFGQGTRLTVV.

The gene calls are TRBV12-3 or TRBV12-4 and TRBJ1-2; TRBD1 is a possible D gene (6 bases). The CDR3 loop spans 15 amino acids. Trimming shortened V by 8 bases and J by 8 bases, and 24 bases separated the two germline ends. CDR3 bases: TGTGCCAGCCGCTACCTACCACAGGGTGAGGGGGGCTACACCTTC. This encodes CASRYLPQGEGGYTF.

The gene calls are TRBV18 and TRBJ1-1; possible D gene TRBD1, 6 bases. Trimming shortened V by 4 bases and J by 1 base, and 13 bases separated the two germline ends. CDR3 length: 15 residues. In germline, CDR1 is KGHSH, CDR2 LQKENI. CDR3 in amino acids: CASSLAGTRNTEAFF. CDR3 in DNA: TGTGCCAGCTCACTCGCCGGGACACGGAACACTGAAGCTTTCTTT.

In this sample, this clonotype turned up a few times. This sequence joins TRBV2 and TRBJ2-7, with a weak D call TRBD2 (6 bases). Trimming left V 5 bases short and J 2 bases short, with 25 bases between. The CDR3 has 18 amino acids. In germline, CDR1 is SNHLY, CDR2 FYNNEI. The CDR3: CASSIGDSLTLNTYEQYF. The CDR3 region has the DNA TGTGCCAGCAGTATAGGGGACTCCCTAACCTTAAATACCTACGAGCAGTACTTC.

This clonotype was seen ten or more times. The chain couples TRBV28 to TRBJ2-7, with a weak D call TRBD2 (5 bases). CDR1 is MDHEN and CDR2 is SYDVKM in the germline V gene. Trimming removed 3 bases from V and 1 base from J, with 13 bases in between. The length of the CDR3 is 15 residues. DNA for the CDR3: TGTGCCAGCAGTTTGGCGGACCCGGGGTCCTACGAGCAGTACTTC. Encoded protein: CASSLADPGSYEQYF. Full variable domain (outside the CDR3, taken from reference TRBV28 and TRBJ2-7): DVKVTQSSRYLVKRTGEKVFLECVQDMDHENMFWYRQDPGLGLRLIYFSYDVKMKEKGDIPEGYSVSREKKERFSLILESASTNQTSMYLCASSLADPGSYEQYFGPGTRLTVT.

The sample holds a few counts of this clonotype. DNA of the CDR3: TGTGCCAGCAGCTTATTTCCAGTCCAAGAGACCCAGTACTTC. Its protein is CASSLFPVQETQYF. This rearrangement joins TRBV7-2 to TRBJ2-5; D remains ambiguous. CDR1 is SGHTA and CDR2 is FQGNSA in the germline V gene. The CDR3 contains 14 residues. V was cut by 2 bases and J by 1 base, with 8 bases left in between.

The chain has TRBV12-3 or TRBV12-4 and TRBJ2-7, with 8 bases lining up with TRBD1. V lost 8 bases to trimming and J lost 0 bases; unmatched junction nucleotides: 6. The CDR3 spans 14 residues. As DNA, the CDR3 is TGTGCCAGCGAGACTGGGACAGGCTCCTACGAGCAGTACTTC. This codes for CASETGTGSYEQYF.

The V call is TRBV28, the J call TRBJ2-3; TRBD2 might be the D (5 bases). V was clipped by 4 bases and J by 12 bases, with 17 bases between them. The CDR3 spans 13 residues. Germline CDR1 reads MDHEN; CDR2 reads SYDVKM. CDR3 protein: CASSSSKHGGQYF. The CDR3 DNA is TGTGCCAGCAGTTCCTCCAAGCACGGAGGTCAGTATTTT.

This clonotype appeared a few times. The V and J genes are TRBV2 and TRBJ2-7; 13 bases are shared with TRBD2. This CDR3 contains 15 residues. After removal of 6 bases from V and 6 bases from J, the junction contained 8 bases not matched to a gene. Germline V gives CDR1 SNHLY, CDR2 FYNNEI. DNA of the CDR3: TGTGCCAGCAGAGAACTAGCGGGAGGGCCCTCCGAGCAGTACTTC. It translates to CASRELAGGPSEQYF.

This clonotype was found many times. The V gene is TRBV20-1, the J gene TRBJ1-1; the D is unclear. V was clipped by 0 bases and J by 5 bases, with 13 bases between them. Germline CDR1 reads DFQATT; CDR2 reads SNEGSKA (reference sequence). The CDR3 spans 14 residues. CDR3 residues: CSAREEWMGTEAFF. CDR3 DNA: TGCAGTGCTAGAGAAGAGTGGATGGGGACTGAAGCTTTCTTT.

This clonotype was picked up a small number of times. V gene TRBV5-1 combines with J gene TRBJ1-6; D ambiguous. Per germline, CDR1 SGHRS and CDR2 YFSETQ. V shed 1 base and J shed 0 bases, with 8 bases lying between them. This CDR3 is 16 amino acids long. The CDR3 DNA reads TGCGCCAGCAGCTTGTCGTGGGGCTCCTATAATTCACCCCTCCACTTT. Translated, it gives CASSLSWGSYNSPLHF.